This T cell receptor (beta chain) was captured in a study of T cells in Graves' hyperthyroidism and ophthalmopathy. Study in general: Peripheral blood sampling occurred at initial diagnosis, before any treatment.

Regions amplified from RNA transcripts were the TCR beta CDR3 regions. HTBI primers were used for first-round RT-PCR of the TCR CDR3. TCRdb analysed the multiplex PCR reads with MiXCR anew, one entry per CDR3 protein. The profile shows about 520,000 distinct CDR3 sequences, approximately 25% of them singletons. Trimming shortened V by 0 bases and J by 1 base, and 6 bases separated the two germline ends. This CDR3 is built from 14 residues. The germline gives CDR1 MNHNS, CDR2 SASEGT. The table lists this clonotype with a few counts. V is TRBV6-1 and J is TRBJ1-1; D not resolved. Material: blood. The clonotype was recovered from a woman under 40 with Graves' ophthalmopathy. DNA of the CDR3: TGTGCCAGCAGTGAAGCCGCCCGGAACACTGAAGCTTTCTTT. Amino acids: CASSEAARNTEAFF.